This TCR beta chain was observed in a study of cytomegalovirus exposure and HLA in healthy donors. The trim removed 4 bases at V and 4 bases at J, leaving 8 bases unmatched. The CDR3 is 15 residues long. Per the germline V gene, CDR1 is SGHRS and CDR2 is YFSETQ. Remarks on this clone: No antigen is known for it.

General study results and limits: Most TCR sequences were uncommon, yet certain public TCRs appeared in many donors.

A multiplex PCR was run with 60 Vbeta primers and 13 Jbeta primers. TCRdb's table, derived via immunoSEQ multiplex PCR, lists solely in-frame clones and lacks some. The data show approximately 160,000 clones, 75% seen once. This clonotype was sampled from a woman aged 45-65 years in good health and CMV-seropositive. The sample was PBMCs. This chain links TRBV5-1 with TRBJ2-5; 9 nucleotides align to TRBD2. The CDR3 sequence is CASSPGGSGGETQYF. CDR3 nucleotide sequence: TGCGCCAGCAGCCCTGGAGGTAGCGGGGGAGAGACCCAGTACTTC.